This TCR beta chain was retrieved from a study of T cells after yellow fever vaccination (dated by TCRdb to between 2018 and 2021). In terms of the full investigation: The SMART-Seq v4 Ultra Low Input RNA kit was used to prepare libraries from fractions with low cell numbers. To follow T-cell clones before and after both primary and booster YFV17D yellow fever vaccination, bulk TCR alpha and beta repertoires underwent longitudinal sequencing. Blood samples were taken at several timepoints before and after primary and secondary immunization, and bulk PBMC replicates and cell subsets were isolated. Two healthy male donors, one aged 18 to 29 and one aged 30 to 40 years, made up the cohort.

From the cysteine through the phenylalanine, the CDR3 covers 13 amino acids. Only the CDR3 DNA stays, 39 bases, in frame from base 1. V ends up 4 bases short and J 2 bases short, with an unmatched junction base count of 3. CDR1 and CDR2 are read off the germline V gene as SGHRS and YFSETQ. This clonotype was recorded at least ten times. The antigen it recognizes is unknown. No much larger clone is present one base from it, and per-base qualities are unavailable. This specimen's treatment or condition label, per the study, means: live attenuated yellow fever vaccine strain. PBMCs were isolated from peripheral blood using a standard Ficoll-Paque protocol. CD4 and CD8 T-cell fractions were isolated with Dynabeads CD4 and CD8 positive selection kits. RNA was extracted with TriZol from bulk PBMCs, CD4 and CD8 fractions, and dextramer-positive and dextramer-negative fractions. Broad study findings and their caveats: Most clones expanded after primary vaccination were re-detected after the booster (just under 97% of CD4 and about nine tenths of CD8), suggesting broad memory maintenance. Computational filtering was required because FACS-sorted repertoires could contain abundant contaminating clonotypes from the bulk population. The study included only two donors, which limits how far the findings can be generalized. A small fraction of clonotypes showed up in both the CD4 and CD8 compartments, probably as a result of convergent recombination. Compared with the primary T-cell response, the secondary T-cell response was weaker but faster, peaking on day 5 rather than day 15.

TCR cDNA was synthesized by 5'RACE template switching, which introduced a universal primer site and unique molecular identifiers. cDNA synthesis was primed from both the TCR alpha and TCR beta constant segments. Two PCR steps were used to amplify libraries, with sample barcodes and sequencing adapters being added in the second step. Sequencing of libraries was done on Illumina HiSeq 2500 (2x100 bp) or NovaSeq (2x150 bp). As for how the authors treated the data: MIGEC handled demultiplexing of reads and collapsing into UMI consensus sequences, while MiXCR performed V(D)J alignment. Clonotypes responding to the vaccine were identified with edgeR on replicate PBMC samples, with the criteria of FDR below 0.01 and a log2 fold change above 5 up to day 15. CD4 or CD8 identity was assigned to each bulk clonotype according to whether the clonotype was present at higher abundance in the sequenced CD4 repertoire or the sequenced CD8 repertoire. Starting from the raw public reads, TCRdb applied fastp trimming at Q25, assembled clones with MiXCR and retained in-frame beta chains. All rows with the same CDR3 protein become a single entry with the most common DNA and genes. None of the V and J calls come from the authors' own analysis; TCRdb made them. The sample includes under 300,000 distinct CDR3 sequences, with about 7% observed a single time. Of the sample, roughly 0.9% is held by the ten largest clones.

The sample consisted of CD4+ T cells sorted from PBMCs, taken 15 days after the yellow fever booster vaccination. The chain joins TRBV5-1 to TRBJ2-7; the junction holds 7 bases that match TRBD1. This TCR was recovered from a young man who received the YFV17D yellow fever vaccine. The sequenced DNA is TGCGCCAGCAGCAGGGGACAGACCTACGAGCAGTACTTC. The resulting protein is CASSRGQTYEQYF. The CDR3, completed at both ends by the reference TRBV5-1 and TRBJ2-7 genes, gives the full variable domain KAGVTQTPRYLIKTRGQQVTLSCSPISGHRSVSWYQQTPGQGLQFLFEYFSETQRNKGNFPGRFSGRQFSNSRSEMNVSTLELGDSALYLCASSRGQTYEQYFGPGTRLTVT.